The 5 T cell receptor beta chains below come from one sample, sequenced in a study of HIV-infected patients and healthy controls. TCRdb analysed the 5' RACE reads with MiXCR anew, one entry per CDR3 protein. The sample carries tens of thousands of distinct CDR3 sequences, about 17% recorded once. Specimen: CD4+ T cells from blood. The receptors were sampled from a human donor in good health.

This clonotype was detected a few times. The J gene is TRBJ2-1, the V gene TRBV6-5; 8 bases are shared with TRBD2. Germline loops: CDR1 MNHEY, CDR2 SVGAGI. Trimming removed 7 bases from V and 3 bases from J; junction bases left unmatched: 8. The CDR3 sequence is 15 residues long. The CDR3 DNA is TGTGCCAGCATCCGAAGCGGGAGCGACTACAATGAGCAGTTCTTC. Translating gives CASIRSGSDYNEQFF.

This chain joins TRBV6-2 or TRBV6-3 and TRBJ2-1; no reliable D call. Germline V CDR1 and CDR2: MNHEY, SVGEGT. The V and J ends lost 2 bases and 0 bases respectively, with 8 bases between them. This CDR3 region has 15 residues. CDR3 region: CASSYTLYSYNEQFF. The CDR3 DNA reads as TGTGCCAGCAGTTACACCCTCTACTCCTACAATGAGCAGTTCTTC.

This clonotype has only a few counts. This chain connects TRBV20-1 to TRBJ1-5; D is undetermined. The CDR3 runs to 16 residues. CDR1 and CDR2 from the germline V gene are DFQATT and SNEGSKA (reference sequence). Trimming shortened V by 5 bases and J by 0 bases, and 17 bases separated the two germline ends. CDR3: CSALPIQLTSNQPQHF. The CDR3 coding sequence is TGCAGTGCTCTTCCTATCCAGTTAACTAGCAATCAGCCCCAGCATTTT.

This clonotype was picked up many times. The J gene is TRBJ1-6, the V gene TRBV29-1; 9 nucleotides line up with TRBD1. The CDR3 spans 14 residues. After removal of 7 bases from V and 5 bases from J, the junction contained 6 bases not matched to a gene. The germline CDR1 and CDR2 sequences are SQVTM and ANQGSEA. The DNA for the CDR3 is TGCAGCGCCCGGACAGGGGCGAATAATTCACCCCTCCACTTT. The encoded protein is CSARTGANNSPLHF.

This chain joins TRBV24-1 and TRBJ2-7; 10 bases align to TRBD1. Germline CDR1 KGHDR, CDR2 SFDVKD. The CDR3 has 16 residues. Trimming cost V 4 bases and J 0 bases; bases outside gene matches: 5. The CDR3 DNA reads as TGTGCCACCAGTGACCCCGGACAGGGGGACTCCTACGAGCAGTACTTC. Its protein is CATSDPGQGDSYEQYF.